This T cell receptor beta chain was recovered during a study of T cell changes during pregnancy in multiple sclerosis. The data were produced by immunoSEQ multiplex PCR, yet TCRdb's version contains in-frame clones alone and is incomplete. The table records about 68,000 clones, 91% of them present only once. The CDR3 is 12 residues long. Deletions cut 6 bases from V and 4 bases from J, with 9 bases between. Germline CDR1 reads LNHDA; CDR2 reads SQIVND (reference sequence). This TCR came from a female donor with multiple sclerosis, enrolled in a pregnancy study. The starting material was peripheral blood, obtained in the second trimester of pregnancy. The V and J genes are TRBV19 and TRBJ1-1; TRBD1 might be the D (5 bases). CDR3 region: CASRGGSTEAFF. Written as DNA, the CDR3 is TGTGCCAGTAGGGGGGGAAGCACTGAAGCTTTCTTT.